This TCR beta chain was recovered during a study of T cell repertoires in urothelial bladder cancer (dated by TCRdb to between 2018 and 2021). As for the study more broadly: Clinical stages of the 12 resected lesions were three cT0, three cTa, three cT1 and three cT2 or greater. Eleven to twelve patients with bladder lesions undergoing transurethral resection were identified prospectively. About a dozen resected bladder lesions were studied, comprising urothelial carcinoma (UC+) and benign (UC-) specimens. TCR repertoire clonality in bladder tumors was compared with TCR repertoire clonality in benign bladder inflammation. What the study reported, not specific to this receptor: Carcinoma specimens had a median tumor infiltrating lymphocyte percentage of 2%, while benign specimens had a median of roughly 13%. Urothelial carcinoma specimens had a median of 5,569 T cells, fewer than the median of roughly 26,000 seen in benign specimens. A single T-cell clone reached up to roughly 17% of infiltrating lymphocytes in carcinoma specimens, compared with roughly 2% in benign specimens.

The immunoSEQ assay was used to sequence the CDR3 region of the TCR beta chain. The published analysis was carried out like this. For every specimen, the T-cell fraction, clonal dominance and maximum TCR clone frequency were calculated. Held by TCRdb, this immuneACCESS table contains in-frame sequences only and omits some clones. Under half of the omission traces to an unresolved V gene where checked; the cause of the rest is unknown. V and J calls and clone size are those listed in that table; D and trimming were worked out from the DNA. Within this sample are about 10,000 clones, with about 61% of them counted one time only. The leading ten clones occupy 25% to 40% of the sample. Relative to germline, V is 5 bases shorter and J is 4 bases shorter, with 11 bases between their ends. As encoded in the germline V gene (reference sequence), CDR1 is LNHDA while CDR2 is SQIVND. Counted from cysteine to phenylalanine, this CDR3 has 13 amino acids. The read is trimmed to its CDR3 DNA, 39 bases read in frame from base 1.

For this clone: The antigen it binds to is not known. No per-base quality is available; no much larger clone lies one base away.

Bladder lesion specimens were obtained at transurethral resection and were stored at -80C. DNA was isolated from bladder specimens obtained during transurethral resection. The receptor was derived from a human donor with urothelial carcinoma. Sequenced: tumor-infiltrating cells from bladder cancer. The chain links TRBV19 with TRBJ1-2; perhaps TRBD1 is the D gene, with 5 bases matching. The sequence in DNA is TGTGCCAGTAGTCCGGGACGGCTCTATGGCTACACCTTC. This yields the protein CASSPGRLYGYTF.